This T cell receptor beta chain was captured by sequencing in a study of cytomegalovirus exposure and HLA in healthy donors. The study, taken as a whole, reports: TRBV6-2, TRBV6-3 and some other V segments were unresolvable in 87-base-pair reads.

It was with 60 Vbeta and 13 Jbeta primers that the PCR ran. Original processing notes: There were about 88 million unique TCR beta chains by a later count, and around 10 million of them were shared. Assay: immunoSEQ multiplex PCR; the TCRdb copy retains only in-frame clones and omits some. Clonal size and the V and J genes are those of that table, whereas D and trimming came from the DNA. The sample lists roughly 98,000 clones, around 77% occurring once. This CDR3 contains 13 residues. Germline loops: CDR1 MNHNS, CDR2 SASEGT. The germline V and J ends were trimmed by 6 bases and 6 bases, with 12 bases remaining between them. As for this clone: Its antigen is undetermined.

The TCR was taken from a man aged 35 to 55 in good health and CMV-seronegative. The material sequenced was PBMCs. J is TRBJ2-1 and V is TRBV6-1; D call uncertain. The CDR3 sequence is CASRPTTANEQFF. In nucleotides, the CDR3 is TGTGCCAGCAGGCCTACTACGGCCAATGAGCAGTTCTTC.